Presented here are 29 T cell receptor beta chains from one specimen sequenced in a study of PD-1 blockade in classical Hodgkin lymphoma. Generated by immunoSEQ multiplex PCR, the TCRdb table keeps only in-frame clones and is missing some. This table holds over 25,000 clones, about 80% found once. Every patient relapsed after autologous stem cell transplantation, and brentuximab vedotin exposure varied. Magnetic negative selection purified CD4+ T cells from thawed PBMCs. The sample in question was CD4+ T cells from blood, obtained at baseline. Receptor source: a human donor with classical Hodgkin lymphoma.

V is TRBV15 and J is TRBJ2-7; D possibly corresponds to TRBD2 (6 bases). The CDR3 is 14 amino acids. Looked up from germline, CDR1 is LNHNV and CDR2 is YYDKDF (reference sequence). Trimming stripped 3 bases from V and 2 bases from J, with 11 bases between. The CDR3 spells CATSRGLVPYEQYF. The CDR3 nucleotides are TGTGCCACCAGCAGGGGACTGGTCCCCTACGAGCAGTACTTC.

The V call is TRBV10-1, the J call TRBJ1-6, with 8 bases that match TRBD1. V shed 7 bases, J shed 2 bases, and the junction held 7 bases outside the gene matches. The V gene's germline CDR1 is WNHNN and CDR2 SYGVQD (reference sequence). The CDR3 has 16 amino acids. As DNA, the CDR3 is TGCGCCAGCAACAGGACAGGGATAGCCTATAATTCACCCCTCCACTTT. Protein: CASNRTGIAYNSPLHF.

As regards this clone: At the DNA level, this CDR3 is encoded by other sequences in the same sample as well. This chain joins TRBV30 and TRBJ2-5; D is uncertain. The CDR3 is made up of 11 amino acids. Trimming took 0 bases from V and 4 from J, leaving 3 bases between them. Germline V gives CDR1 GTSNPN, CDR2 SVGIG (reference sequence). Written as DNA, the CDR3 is TGTGCCTGGAGTGTGGGAGAGACCCAGTACTTC. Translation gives CAWSVGETQYF.

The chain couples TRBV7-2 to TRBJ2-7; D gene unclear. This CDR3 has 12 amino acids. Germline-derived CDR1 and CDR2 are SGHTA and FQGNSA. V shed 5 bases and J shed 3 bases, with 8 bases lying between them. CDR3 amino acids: CASSHRSYEQYF. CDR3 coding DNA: TGTGCCAGCAGCCACCGAAGCTACGAGCAGTACTTC.

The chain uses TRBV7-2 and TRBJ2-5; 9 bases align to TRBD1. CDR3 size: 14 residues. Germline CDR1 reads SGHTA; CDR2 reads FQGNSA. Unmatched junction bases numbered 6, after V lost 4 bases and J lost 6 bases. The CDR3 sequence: CASSSLDRGQTQYF. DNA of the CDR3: TGTGCCAGCAGCTCACTGGACAGGGGACAGACCCAGTACTTC.

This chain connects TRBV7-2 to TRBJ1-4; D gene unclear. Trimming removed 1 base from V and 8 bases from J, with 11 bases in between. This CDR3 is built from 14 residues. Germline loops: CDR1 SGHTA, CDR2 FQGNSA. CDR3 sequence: CASSLDGPQEKLFF. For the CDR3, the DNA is TGTGCCAGCAGCTTAGACGGGCCTCAGGAAAAACTGTTTTTT. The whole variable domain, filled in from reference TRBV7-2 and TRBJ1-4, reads GAGVSQSPSNKVTEKGKDVELRCDPISGHTALYWYRQSLGQGLEFLIYFQGNSAPDKSGLPSDRFSAERTGGSVSTLTIQRTQQEDSAVYLCASSLDGPQEKLFFGSGTQLSVL.

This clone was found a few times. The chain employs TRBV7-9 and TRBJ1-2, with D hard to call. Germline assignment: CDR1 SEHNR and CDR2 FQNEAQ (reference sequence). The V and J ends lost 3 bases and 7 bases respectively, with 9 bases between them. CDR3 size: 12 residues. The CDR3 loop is CASSFEAGGYTF. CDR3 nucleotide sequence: TGTGCCAGCAGCTTCGAGGCGGGTGGCTACACCTTC. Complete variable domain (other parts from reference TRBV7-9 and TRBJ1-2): DTGVSQNPRHKITKRGQNVTFRCDPISEHNRLYWYRQTLGQGPEFLTYFQNEAQLEKSRLLSDRFSAERPKGSFSTLEIQRTEQGDSAMYLCASSFEAGGYTFGSGTRLTVV.

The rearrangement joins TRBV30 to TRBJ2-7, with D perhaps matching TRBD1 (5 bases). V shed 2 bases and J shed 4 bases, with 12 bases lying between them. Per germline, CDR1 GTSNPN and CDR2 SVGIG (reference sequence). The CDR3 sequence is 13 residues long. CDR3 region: CAWSPDNGYEQYF. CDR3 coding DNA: TGTGCCTGGAGTCCGGACAACGGATACGAGCAGTACTTC.

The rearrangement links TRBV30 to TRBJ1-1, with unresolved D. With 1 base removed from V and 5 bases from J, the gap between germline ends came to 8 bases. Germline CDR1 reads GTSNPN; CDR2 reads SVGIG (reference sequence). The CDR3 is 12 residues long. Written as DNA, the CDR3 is TGTGCCTGGAGTGCACAGCGGACTGAAGCTTTCTTT. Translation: CAWSAQRTEAFF.

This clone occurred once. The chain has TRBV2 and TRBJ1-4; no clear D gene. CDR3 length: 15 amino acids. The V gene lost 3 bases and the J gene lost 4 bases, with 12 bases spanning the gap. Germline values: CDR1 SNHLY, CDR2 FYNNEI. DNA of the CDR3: TGTGCCAGCAGTGAGATCTACGCTAATAATGAAAAACTGTTTTTT. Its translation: CASSEIYANNEKLFF.

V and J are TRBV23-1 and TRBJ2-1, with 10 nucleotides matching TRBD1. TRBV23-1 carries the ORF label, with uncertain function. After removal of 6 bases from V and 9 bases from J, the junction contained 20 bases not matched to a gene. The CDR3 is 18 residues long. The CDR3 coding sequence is TGCGCCAGCAGGAAACCGGGACAGGGGTTTTTTGGGGTGGGTGAGCAGTTCTTC. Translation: CASRKPGQGFFGVGEQFF.

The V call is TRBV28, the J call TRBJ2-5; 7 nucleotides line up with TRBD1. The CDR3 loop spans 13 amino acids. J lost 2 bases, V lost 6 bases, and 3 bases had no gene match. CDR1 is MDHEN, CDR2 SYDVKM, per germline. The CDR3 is CASSRGQQETQYF. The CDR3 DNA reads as TGTGCCAGCAGCCGGGGACAGCAAGAGACCCAGTACTTC.

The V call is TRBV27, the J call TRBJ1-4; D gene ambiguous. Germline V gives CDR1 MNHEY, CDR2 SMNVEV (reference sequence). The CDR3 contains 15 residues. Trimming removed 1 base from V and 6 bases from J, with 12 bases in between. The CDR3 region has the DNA TGTGCCAGCAGTTTATTAACGGGGTGGGATGAAAAACTGTTTTTT. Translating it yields CASSLLTGWDEKLFF.

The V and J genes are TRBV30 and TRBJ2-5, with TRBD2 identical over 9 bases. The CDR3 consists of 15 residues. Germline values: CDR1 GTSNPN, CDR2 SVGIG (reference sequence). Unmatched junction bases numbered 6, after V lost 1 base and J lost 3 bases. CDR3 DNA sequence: TGTGCCTGGAGTGGGAGCGGGGGGCGTAAAGAGACCCAGTACTTC. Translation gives CAWSGSGGRKETQYF.

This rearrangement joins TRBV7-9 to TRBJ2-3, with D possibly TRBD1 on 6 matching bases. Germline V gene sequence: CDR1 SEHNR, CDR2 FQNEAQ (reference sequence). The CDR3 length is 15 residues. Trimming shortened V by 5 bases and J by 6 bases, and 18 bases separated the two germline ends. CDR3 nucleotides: TGTGCCAGCAGCCATCTCGACAGGAAGGGGGATACGCAGTATTTT. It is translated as CASSHLDRKGDTQYF.

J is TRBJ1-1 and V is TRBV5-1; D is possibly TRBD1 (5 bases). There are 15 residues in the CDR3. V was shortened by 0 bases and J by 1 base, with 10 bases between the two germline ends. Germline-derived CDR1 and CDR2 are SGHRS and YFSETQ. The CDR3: CASSLDGTENTEAFF. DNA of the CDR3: TGCGCCAGCAGCTTGGACGGGACGGAGAACACTGAAGCTTTCTTT.

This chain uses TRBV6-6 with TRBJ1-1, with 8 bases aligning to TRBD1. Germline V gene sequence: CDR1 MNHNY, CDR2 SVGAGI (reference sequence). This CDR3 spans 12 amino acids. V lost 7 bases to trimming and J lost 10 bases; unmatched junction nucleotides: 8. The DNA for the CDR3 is TGTGCCAGCACCATGGACAGGGCACGAGCTTTCTTT. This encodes CASTMDRARAFF.

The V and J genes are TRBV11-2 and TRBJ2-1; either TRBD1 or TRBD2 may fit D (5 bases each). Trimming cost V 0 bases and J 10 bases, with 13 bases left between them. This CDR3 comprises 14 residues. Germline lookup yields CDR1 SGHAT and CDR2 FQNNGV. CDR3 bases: TGTGCCAGCAGCTTAGATCGGGCTGGGGACGAGCAGTTCTTC. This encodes CASSLDRAGDEQFF. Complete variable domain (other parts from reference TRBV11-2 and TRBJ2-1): EAGVAQSPRYKIIEKRQSVAFWCNPISGHATLYWYQQILGQGPKLLIQFQNNGVVDDSQLPKDRFSAERLKGVDSTLKIQPAKLEDSAVYLCASSLDRAGDEQFFGPGTRLTVL.

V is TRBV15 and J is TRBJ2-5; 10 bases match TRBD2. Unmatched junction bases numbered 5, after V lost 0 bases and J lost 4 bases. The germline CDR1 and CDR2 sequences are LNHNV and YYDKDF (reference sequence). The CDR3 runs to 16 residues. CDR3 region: CATSRDKRGGRETQYF. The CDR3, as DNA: TGTGCCACCAGCAGAGATAAGCGGGGGGGCAGAGAGACCCAGTACTTC.

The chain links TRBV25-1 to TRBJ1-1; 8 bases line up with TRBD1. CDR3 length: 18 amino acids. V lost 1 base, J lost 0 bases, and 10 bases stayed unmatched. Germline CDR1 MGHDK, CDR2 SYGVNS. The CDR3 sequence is CASSESVGTGQVNTEAFF. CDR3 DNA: TGTGCCAGCAGTGAATCCGTTGGTACGGGACAGGTGAACACTGAAGCTTTCTTT. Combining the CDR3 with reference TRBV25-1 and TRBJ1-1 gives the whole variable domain EADIYQTPRYLVIGTGKKITLECSQTMGHDKMYWYQQDPGMELHLIHYSYGVNSTEKGDLSSESTVSRIRTEHFPLTLESARPSHTSQYLCASSESVGTGQVNTEAFFGQGTRLTVV.

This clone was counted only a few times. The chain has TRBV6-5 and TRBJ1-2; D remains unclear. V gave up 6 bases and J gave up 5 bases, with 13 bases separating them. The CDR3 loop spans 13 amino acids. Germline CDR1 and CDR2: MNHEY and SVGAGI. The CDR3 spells CASSRQGLYGYTF. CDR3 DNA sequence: TGTGCCAGCAGCCGACAAGGGCTTTATGGCTACACCTTC.

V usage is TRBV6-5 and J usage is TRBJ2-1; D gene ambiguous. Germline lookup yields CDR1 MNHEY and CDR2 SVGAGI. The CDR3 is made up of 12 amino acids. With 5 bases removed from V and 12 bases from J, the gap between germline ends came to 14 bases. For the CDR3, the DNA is TGTGCCAGCAGTCTCGGCGGTGATGGGCAGTTCTTC. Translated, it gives CASSLGGDGQFF.

In nucleotides, the CDR3 is TGTGCCAGCAGCTTGAGAAGCCGGCCCTATGGCTACACCTTC. This translates into CASSLRSRPYGYTF. The J gene is TRBJ1-2, the V gene TRBV5-8; D is uncertain. V lost 1 base and J lost 4, with 11 bases in between. The CDR3 sequence is 14 residues long. The germline CDR1 and CDR2 sequences are SGHTS and YDEGEE.

The CDR3: CASSHRGQGGSYEQYF. For the CDR3, the DNA is TGTGCCAGCAGCCACCGGGGACAGGGAGGATCCTACGAGCAGTACTTC. The rearrangement links TRBV4-2 to TRBJ2-7; 9 nucleotides align to TRBD1. J was trimmed by 1 base and V by 3 bases; bases with no gene match: 7. The CDR3 is 16 residues long. Germline loops: CDR1 LGHNA, CDR2 YNFKEQ.

The CDR3 reads CAARRGGGSYNEQFF. For the CDR3, the DNA is TGTGCCGCGAGGAGGGGCGGGGGCTCCTACAATGAGCAGTTCTTC. V gene TRBV7-2 combines with J gene TRBJ2-1, with TRBD2 identical over 7 bases. This CDR3 is 15 amino acids long. V was pared by 11 bases and J by 0 bases, with 10 bases of the junction left unmatched. Per the germline V gene, CDR1 is SGHTA and CDR2 is FQGNSA.

CDR3 amino acids: CASSQSSQGGHEQYF. For the CDR3, the DNA is TGCGCCAGCAGTCAATCGTCGCAGGGAGGACACGAGCAGTACTTC. The chain joins TRBV23-1 to TRBJ2-7; TRBD2 is a possible D gene (6 bases). TRBV23-1 is assigned to the ORF class and has an uncertain function. The germline V and J ends were trimmed by 0 bases and 5 bases, with 14 bases remaining between them. This CDR3 spans 15 amino acids.

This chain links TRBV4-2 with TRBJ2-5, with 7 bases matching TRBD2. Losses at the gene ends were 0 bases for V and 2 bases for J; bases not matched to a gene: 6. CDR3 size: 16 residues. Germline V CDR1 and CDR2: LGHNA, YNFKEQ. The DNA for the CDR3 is TGTGCCAGCAGCCAAGATGTCGGGGGGTTTCAAGAGACCCAGTACTTC. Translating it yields CASSQDVGGFQETQYF.

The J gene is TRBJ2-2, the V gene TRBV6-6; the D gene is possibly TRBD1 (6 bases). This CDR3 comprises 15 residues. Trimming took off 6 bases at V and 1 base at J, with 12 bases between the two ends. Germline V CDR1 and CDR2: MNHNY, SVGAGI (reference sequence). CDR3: CASSPRTVNTGELFF. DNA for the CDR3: TGTGCCAGCAGCCCCCGGACAGTGAACACCGGGGAGCTGTTTTTT.

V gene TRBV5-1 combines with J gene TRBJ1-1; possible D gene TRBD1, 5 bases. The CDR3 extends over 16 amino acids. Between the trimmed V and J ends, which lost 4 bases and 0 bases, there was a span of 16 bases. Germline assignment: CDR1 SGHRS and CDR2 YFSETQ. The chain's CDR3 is CASSPEPGRLNTEAFF. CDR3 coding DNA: TGCGCCAGCAGCCCCGAACCGGGACGGCTGAACACTGAAGCTTTCTTT.